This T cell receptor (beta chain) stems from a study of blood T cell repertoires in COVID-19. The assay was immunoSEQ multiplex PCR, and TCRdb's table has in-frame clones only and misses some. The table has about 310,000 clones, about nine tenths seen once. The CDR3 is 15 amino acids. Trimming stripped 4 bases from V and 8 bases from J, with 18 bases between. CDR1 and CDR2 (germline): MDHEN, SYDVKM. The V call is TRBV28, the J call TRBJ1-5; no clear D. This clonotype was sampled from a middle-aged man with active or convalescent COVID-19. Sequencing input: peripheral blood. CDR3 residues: CASSSDPAENKPQHF. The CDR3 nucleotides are TGTGCCAGCAGTTCGGATCCTGCGGAAAACAAGCCCCAGCATTTT.